The source of this T cell receptor beta chain is a study of OX40 agonist ivuxolimab in advanced cancers. Some clones are missing from TCRdb's copy, which holds only in-frame ones; the method was immunoSEQ multiplex PCR. This table has 49,000 or so clones, 70% to 85% appearing once. This clone was detected only a few times. Trimming took 5 bases from V and 0 from J, leaving 11 bases between them. Germline CDR1 is SGHAT and CDR2 is FQNNGV. The CDR3 contains 15 residues. Material: CD4+ or CD8+ T cells sorted from blood, obtained in a trial of the OX40 agonist ivuxolimab. V usage is TRBV11-2 and J usage is TRBJ1-3; D is possibly TRBD1 (5 bases). The receptor was derived from an adult with an advanced solid tumor such as melanoma, head and neck, liver or kidney cancer. For the CDR3, the DNA is TGTGCCAGCAGCCCCGGGGGGTTCTCTGGAAACACCATATATTTT. It specifies CASSPGGFSGNTIYF.